The present entry profiles one T cell receptor (beta chain) with its context. The data were taken from a study of blood T cell repertoires in COVID-19. CDR3 size: 13 residues. Germline assignment: CDR1 ENHRY and CDR2 SYGVKD. The V gene lost 5 bases and the J gene lost 7 bases, with 11 bases spanning the gap. Authors' data handling: It was from reference gene primer amplification that nucleated cell counts were estimated. Data came from immunoSEQ multiplex PCR; TCRdb stores just in-frame clones and leaves some out. For V, J and clone size, that table is used; D and trimming come from the DNA. This table has about 150,000 clones, more than 75% appearing once.

Sequenced input: peripheral blood. The receptor's source is a man in his fifties or sixties who had recovered from COVID-19. The rearrangement joins TRBV10-3 to TRBJ1-4; unclear D gene. CDR3 residues: CAISSDRGEKLFF. CDR3 DNA sequence: TGTGCCATCAGTTCGGACCGGGGTGAAAAACTGTTTTTT.